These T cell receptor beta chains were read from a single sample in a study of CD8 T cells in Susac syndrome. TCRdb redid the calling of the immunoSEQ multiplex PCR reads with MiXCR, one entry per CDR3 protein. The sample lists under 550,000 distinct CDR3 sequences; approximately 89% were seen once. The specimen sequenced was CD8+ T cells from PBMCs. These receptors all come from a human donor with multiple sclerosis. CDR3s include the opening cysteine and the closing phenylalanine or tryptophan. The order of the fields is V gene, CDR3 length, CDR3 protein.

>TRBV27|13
CASSLDELYGYTF
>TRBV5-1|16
CASSLEGRGGYDGYTF
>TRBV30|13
CAWTGGYSYEQYF
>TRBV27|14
CASSSDWKTYEQYF
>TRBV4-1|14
CASSQDAGPTEAFF
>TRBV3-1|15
CASSPRTSGFYEQYF
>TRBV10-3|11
CAISDGTEAFF
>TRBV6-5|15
CASSDSAEGSDTQYF
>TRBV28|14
CASSQRGYAQPQHF
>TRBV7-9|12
CASRGTTDTQYF
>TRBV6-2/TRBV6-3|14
CASSSWSASYEQYF
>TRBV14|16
CASSQDRDWGTDTQYF
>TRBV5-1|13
CASSPPMGTEAFF
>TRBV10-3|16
CAISPATRDSRYEQYF
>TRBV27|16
CASSLSGQHSNQPQHF
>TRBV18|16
CASSPVGRTNTGELFF
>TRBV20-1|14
CSARDWDSAGEQFF
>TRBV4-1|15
CASSQVGSGAYEQYF
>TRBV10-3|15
CAISAAFASNQPQHF
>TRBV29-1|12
CSVVEGMDEQYF
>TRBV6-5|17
CASSYYRTGGSYNEQFF
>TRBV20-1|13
CSARGPGSTEAFF
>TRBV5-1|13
CASSFPTSHEQFF
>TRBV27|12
CASSFNTYEQYF
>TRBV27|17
CASSLVVGTTSPYEQYF
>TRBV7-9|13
CASTQTGGPEAFF